This is a list of T cell receptor beta chains from one sample in a study of shared clonotypes between healthy human individuals. TCRdb keeps only in-frame clones here, not all; method: immunoSEQ multiplex PCR. The sample holds about a million clones; around 80% are singletons and the top ten take about 1.5%. The sequencing input was memory CD4+ T cells sorted from blood. These receptors were taken from a man aged 18 to 29 in good health. Each CDR3 is given with its conserved first and last residue. Each record gives: V gene, J gene, CDR3 protein.

TRBV2	TRBJ2-2	CASRTSGFSGELFF
TRBV7-2	TRBJ1-2	CASSPSGYYGYTF
TRBV7-8	TRBJ1-5	CASSFATGGFQPQHF
TRBV15	TRBJ1-1	CATSRDTVIEAFF
TRBV27	TRBJ1-2	CASSLSLPEVQNYGYTF
TRBV5-1	TRBJ2-2	CASTEDRGQNTGELFF
TRBV20-1	TRBJ2-3	CSLSDTQYF
TRBV2	TRBJ2-7	CASTRAGGRNYEQYF
TRBV25-1	TRBJ2-5	CASSENRGLETQYF
TRBV19	TRBJ1-2	CASSIHPDRGRGYTF
TRBV5-4	TRBJ1-1	CASSLGTSLGTEAFF
TRBV28	TRBJ1-4	CASTGTGGGEKLFF
TRBV15	TRBJ1-6	CATSIRSPASPLHF
TRBV10-3	TRBJ1-5	CASSWDRGISSNQPQHF
TRBV29-1	TRBJ1-1	CSVVDGNTEAFF
TRBV7-2	TRBJ2-1	CASSSLAGGFYNEQFF
TRBV30	TRBJ1-5	CAWSVPRTVNQPQHF
TRBV7-9	TRBJ2-5	CASSLGQGVQETQYF
TRBV19	TRBJ2-2	CASSRDRGELFF
TRBV2	TRBJ2-3	CASSISHRDSTDTQYF
TRBV30	TRBJ2-3	CAWSGGSGRADTQYF
TRBV6-6	TRBJ2-3	CASSYSSGASRNTQYF
TRBV7-9	TRBJ2-3	CASSYTDTQYF
TRBV28	TRBJ1-4	CASSFSVNLATNEKLFF
TRBV28	TRBJ1-4	CASSWSTGSYEKLFF
TRBV6-1	TRBJ2-7	CASSVGTAYEQYF